This T cell receptor (beta chain) was observed in a study of CD8 T cells in Susac syndrome. Sequencing of TCR beta was performed on blood CD8+ T cells and on blood CD4+ T cells. Losses at the gene ends were 5 bases for V and 5 bases for J; bases not matched to a gene: 8. CDR3 length: 15 amino acids. Per germline, CDR1 MNHEY and CDR2 SMNVEV (reference sequence). With random hexamers, reverse transcription was performed on about 0.5 to 1 ug of RNA. TCRdb passed the immunoSEQ multiplex PCR reads through MiXCR, listing each CDR3 protein once. The profile shows 250,000 to 300,000 distinct CDR3 sequences, 70% to 90% of them singletons.

The chain couples TRBV27 to TRBJ2-1; TRBD1 matches at 8 bases. The sequence was obtained from a human donor with multiple sclerosis. Source material: CD8+ T cells from PBMCs. CDR3 region: CASSQTGVIHNEQFF. In nucleotides, the CDR3 is TGTGCCAGCAGTCAGACAGGGGTTATCCACAATGAGCAGTTCTTC.